This T cell receptor beta chain appears in the sequencing data of a study of vaccination effects on CD4 cells after COVID-19. Study observations and caveats: Few convalescent patients were studied, and early post-infection samples were lacking. Cross-reaction with common cold coronaviruses was seen in only 1 of 255 vaccine-induced clones from healthy vaccinees.

Remarks on this clone: What it binds is not known.

Measured with immunoSEQ multiplex PCR; TCRdb has only the in-frame clones, and not every one. The sample contains tens of thousands of clones, 60% to 80% of which appear only once. The ViraFEST assay expanded antigen-specific CD4+ T cells with viral peptide pools before sequencing. The culture ran for roughly ten days before CD4+ T cells were isolated. Nucleocapsid antibodies stayed negative before and after vaccination, showing no earlier SARS-CoV-2 infection. The germline CDR1 and CDR2 sequences are SGHDT and YYEEEE. The ends were cut back, 4 bases at V and 5 bases at J, with 27 bases in the middle. The CDR3 is made up of 18 amino acids.

This specimen was CD4+ T cells from PBMCs cultured with HCoV-OC43 spike peptides, taken before COVID-19 vaccination. Subset reported: HCoV-OC43 spike overlapping peptide pool stimulation. The chain uses TRBV5-6 and TRBJ2-5; TRBD1 might be the D (6 bases). The clonotype was recovered from a human donor who received a COVID-19 vaccine. DNA for the CDR3: TGTGCCAGCAGCATGGTTGGGGGTGCAGGGGCGTCCTGGGAGACCCAGTACTTC. As protein: CASSMVGGAGASWETQYF.